One and the same sample provided the 25 T cell receptor beta chains below, sequenced in a study of T cells after yellow fever vaccination (dated by TCRdb to between 2018 and 2020). The label giving this sample's treatment or condition can be read as: live attenuated yellow fever vaccine strain. Library construction relied on 5' RACE. These reads were obtained on an Illumina HiSeq 2500. TCRdb cleaned the public reads at Q25 with fastp, built clones with MiXCR and kept in-frame beta chains. Here each entry gathers all rows of one CDR3 protein and keeps the most common genes and DNA. In this sample the table shows more than 450,000 distinct CDR3 sequences, about a fifth of which occur a single time. About a sixth of the sample lies in the top ten. Specimen: PBMCs, collected approximately 22 days after the first yellow fever vaccination. The receptors here all came from a man aged 18 to 29 who received the YFV17D yellow fever vaccine.

This chain uses TRBV12-3 or TRBV12-4 with TRBJ1-5, with unresolved D. This CDR3 comprises 15 residues. Trimming left V 2 bases short and J 3 bases short, with 11 bases between. CDR3: CASSLWSPLNQPQHF. In nucleotides, the CDR3 is TGTGCCAGCAGTTTATGGTCCCCCCTCAATCAGCCCCAGCATTTT.

Only a few counts were recorded for this clonotype. This chain uses TRBV9 with TRBJ1-6; a possible D gene is TRBD1 (5 bases). From germline, CDR1 is SGDLS and CDR2 YYNGEE. V was shortened by 0 bases and J by 7 bases, with 8 bases between the two germline ends. The CDR3 runs 14 residues. The CDR3 DNA sequence: TGTGCCAGCAGCGTAGGGGCAGGGAATTCACCCCTCCACTTT. Translated, it gives CASSVGAGNSPLHF.

V usage is TRBV5-1 and J usage is TRBJ1-1; D is unresolved. The CDR3 has 17 amino acids. V lost 0 bases and J 1 base, leaving 16 bases between the germline ends. Germline CDR1 SGHRS, CDR2 YFSETQ. CDR3 in DNA: TGCGCCAGCAGCTTGGCCCCGAACCCCCGAGGGAACACTGAAGCTTTCTTT. Its translation is CASSLAPNPRGNTEAFF.

The chain employs TRBV2 and TRBJ1-1; D call uncertain. Between the trimmed V and J ends, which lost 9 bases and 4 bases, there was a span of 15 bases. CDR1 and CDR2 from the germline V gene are SNHLY and FYNNEI. The CDR3 runs 13 residues. The CDR3 nucleotides are TGTGCCAGGGGCAACAGAGAGGGCACTGAAGCTTTCTTT. This gives the protein CARGNREGTEAFF. Drawing the rest from reference TRBV2 and TRBJ1-1, the complete variable domain is EPEVTQTPSHQVTQMGQEVILRCVPISNHLYFYWYRQILGQKVEFLVSFYNNEISEKSEIFDDQFSVERPDGSNFTLKIRSTKLEDSAMYFCARGNREGTEAFFGQGTRLTVV.

The chain recombines TRBV11-2 with TRBJ2-5, with 9 bases aligning to TRBD2. CDR3 length equals 19 residues. V trimming: 1 base; J trimming: 5 bases; junction bases outside the gene matches: 17. Germline CDR1 and CDR2: SGHAT and FQNNGV. CDR3 DNA sequence: TGTGCCAGCAGCTTAGGGGTGCGGGGGACTAGCTTGATCAAGGAGACCCAGTACTTC. Its translation is CASSLGVRGTSLIKETQYF.

The rearrangement uses TRBV7-9 and TRBJ2-5, with D possibly TRBD1 on 5 matching bases. V lost 2 bases and J 5 bases, leaving 12 bases between the germline ends. The V gene's germline CDR1 is SEHNR and CDR2 FQNEAQ (reference sequence). The CDR3 is made up of 14 amino acids. CDR3 sequence: CASSLSDRRETQYF. The CDR3 DNA is TGTGCCAGCAGCTTAAGTGACAGAAGGGAGACCCAGTACTTC.

The table lists this clonotype with a few counts. J is TRBJ2-7 and V is TRBV4-3; perhaps D is TRBD1 or TRBD2 (7 bases each). Germline V gives CDR1 LGHNA, CDR2 YSLEER. V was pared by 4 bases and J by 1 base, with 14 bases between. The CDR3 has 15 residues. CDR3 loop: CASSRTGEGSYEQYF. In nucleotides, the CDR3 is TGCGCCAGCAGCCGAACAGGGGAGGGATCCTACGAGCAGTACTTC.

This rearrangement joins TRBV7-6 to TRBJ1-4, with D perhaps matching TRBD1 (6 bases). In germline, CDR1 is SGHVS, CDR2 FNYEAQ. The V end lost 4 bases, the J end lost 7 bases, and 16 bases lay between the germline ends. This CDR3 has 15 amino acids. The CDR3 DNA follows: TGTGCCAGCAGCTCGACGGGGGGCCGAAGTGAAAAACTGTTTTTT. Amino acids: CASSSTGGRSEKLFF.

This clonotype was observed a handful of times. This chain connects TRBV4-1 to TRBJ2-1; D gene ambiguous. In germline, CDR1 is MGHRA, CDR2 YSYEKL. The CDR3 contains 10 residues. V was cut by 11 bases and J by 6 bases, with 8 bases left in between. CDR3 region: CAVGSNEQFF. CDR3 sequence (DNA): TGCGCCGTTGGTTCCAATGAGCAGTTCTTC.

The J gene is TRBJ2-5, the V gene TRBV7-2; D is perhaps TRBD2 (6 bases). CDR1 is SGHTA, CDR2 FQGNSA, per germline. The CDR3 contains 16 residues. The germline V and J ends were trimmed by 2 bases and 2 bases, with 15 bases remaining between them. Here the CDR3 DNA reads TGTGCCAGCAGCTTACTTCCCGGGGGAAGACAAGAGACCCAGTACTTC. This translates into CASSLLPGGRQETQYF.

The V gene is TRBV4-1, the J gene TRBJ2-3; 10 nucleotides match TRBD2. The V gene end was trimmed by 2 bases and the J gene end by 4 bases; junction bases not matched to a gene: 3. Germline V gives CDR1 MGHRA, CDR2 YSYEKL. The CDR3 loop spans 15 amino acids. CDR3 DNA sequence: TGCGCCAGCAGCCAACTAGCGGGGGCCCCAGATACGCAGTATTTT. This encodes CASSQLAGAPDTQYF.

In its sample, this clonotype was seen a few times. The chain uses TRBV7-6 and TRBJ1-1, with a tentative D call TRBD1 (5 bases). V was trimmed by 1 base and J by 1 base, leaving 10 bases between them. Germline lookup yields CDR1 SGHVS and CDR2 FNYEAQ. The CDR3 covers 15 residues. The CDR3 here is CASSLGQLKNTEAFF. The CDR3 DNA reads TGTGCCAGCAGCTTAGGACAGTTGAAGAACACTGAAGCTTTCTTT.

The rearrangement uses TRBV6-5 and TRBJ1-1, with 9 bases fitting TRBD1. From germline, CDR1 is MNHEY and CDR2 SVGAGI. This CDR3 has 14 residues. With 2 bases clipped from V and 11 bases from J, the junction kept 9 bases outside the gene matches. Here the CDR3 reads CASSYAQTGGWAFF. The CDR3 DNA reads as TGTGCCAGCAGTTACGCCCAAACAGGGGGCTGGGCTTTCTTT.

Points on this clonotype: Relative to the germline gene, one junction end is altered; a read error may explain this. CDR3 sequence (DNA): TGTGCCAGCAGTAAGCGGACAGATTCACCCCTCCACTTT. Translating it yields CASSKRTDSPLHF. The chain links TRBV19 to TRBJ1-6; D possibly corresponds to TRBD1 (6 bases). Germline V gives CDR1 LNHDA, CDR2 SQIVND (reference sequence). The CDR3 is made up of 13 amino acids.

The chain recombines TRBV7-9 with TRBJ2-7, with 7 bases that match TRBD1. CDR1 SEHNR and CDR2 FQNEAQ come from the germline V gene (reference sequence). The CDR3 is 14 amino acids. Trimming removed 5 bases from V and 4 bases from J; junction bases left unmatched: 8. The CDR3 region has the DNA TGTGCCAGCAGCCAGGGACAGTTATCGTACGAGCAGTACTTC. This sequence encodes CASSQGQLSYEQYF.

The chain employs TRBV6-5 and TRBJ2-7, with D tentatively TRBD1 (6 bases). CDR1 is MNHEY and CDR2 is SVGAGI in the germline V gene. The CDR3 sequence is 16 residues long. Trimming left V 0 bases short and J 1 base short, with 13 bases between. The CDR3 nucleotides read TGTGCCAGCAGTTACTCTACGACAGGAGCATCCTACGAGCAGTACTTC. Translated, it gives CASSYSTTGASYEQYF.

The rearrangement joins TRBV7-9 to TRBJ2-3; tentative D call: TRBD1 (6 bases). V lost 5 bases to trimming and J lost 6 bases, with 12 bases between them. The germline gives CDR1 SEHNR, CDR2 FQNEAQ (reference sequence). CDR3 length equals 13 residues. CDR3 nucleotide sequence: TGTGCCAGCAGCCCAGGGGCGCGGGATACGCAGTATTTT. Translating gives CASSPGARDTQYF. The full variable domain, completed using reference TRBV7-9 and TRBJ2-3, is DTGVSQNPRHKITKRGQNVTFRCDPISEHNRLYWYRQTLGQGPEFLTYFQNEAQLEKSRLLSDRFSAERPKGSFSTLEIQRTEQGDSAMYLCASSPGARDTQYFGPGTRLTVL.

This clonotype was detected ten times or more. CDR3 sequence reads: CASSPSLGGAYGYTF. For the CDR3, the DNA is TGTGCCAGCAGCCCATCCCTAGGGGGGGCATATGGCTACACCTTC. This chain joins TRBV3-1 and TRBJ1-2, with TRBD1 as a possible D gene (6 bases). V dropped 4 bases and J dropped 5 bases, with 17 bases sitting between them. From germline, CDR1 is LGHDT and CDR2 YNNKEL (reference sequence). This CDR3 comprises 15 residues. Drawing the rest from reference TRBV3-1 and TRBJ1-2, the complete variable domain is DTAVSQTPKYLVTQMGNDKSIKCEQNLGHDTMYWYKQDSKKFLKIMFSYNNKELIINETVPNRFSPKSPDKAHLNLHINSLELGDSAVYFCASSPSLGGAYGYTFGSGTRLTVV.

DNA of the CDR3: TGTGCCCGCCTGGATGGCCGGAGCAATCAGCCCCAGCATTTT. This sequence encodes CARLDGRSNQPQHF. The rearrangement uses TRBV28 and TRBJ1-5; no reliable D call. The CDR3 spans 14 residues. Trimming stripped 11 bases from V and 1 base from J, with 15 bases between. Germline assignment: CDR1 MDHEN and CDR2 SYDVKM.

This clonotype was found a few times. DNA of the CDR3: TGCAGTGCTAGAGGTCCGGGGAACACTGAAGCTTTCTTT. Residues: CSARGPGNTEAFF. This rearrangement joins TRBV20-1 to TRBJ1-1; no reliable D call. Trimming stripped 1 base from V and 1 base from J, with 7 bases between. Germline assignment: CDR1 DFQATT and CDR2 SNEGSKA (reference sequence). The CDR3 has 13 residues.

The chain carries TRBV7-9 and TRBJ1-1; no clear D gene. Germline CDR1 SEHNR, CDR2 FQNEAQ (reference sequence). V lost 6 bases and J 2 bases, leaving 13 bases between the germline ends. CDR3 length: 14 amino acids. CDR3 sequence: CASSPLHVNTEAFF. The CDR3 DNA reads as TGTGCCAGCAGTCCACTTCATGTTAACACTGAAGCTTTCTTT.

This clonotype turned up a few times. This chain connects TRBV7-9 to TRBJ2-2; D is ambiguous. The CDR3 runs to 14 residues. CDR1 and CDR2 (germline): SEHNR, FQNEAQ (reference sequence). The V gene lost 5 bases and the J gene lost 7 bases, with 14 bases spanning the gap. CDR3 DNA: TGTGCCAGCAGCCGAAATCCTTCTGGCGGGGAGCTGTTTTTT. The encoded protein is CASSRNPSGGELFF.

The chain has TRBV12-3 or TRBV12-4 and TRBJ2-3, with 13 bases aligning to TRBD2. This CDR3 spans 19 amino acids. Losses at the gene ends were 0 bases for V and 2 bases for J; bases not matched to a gene: 8. The CDR3 here is CASSLALKGLAGHTDTQYF. CDR3 sequence (DNA): TGTGCCAGCAGTTTAGCGCTAAAGGGACTAGCGGGGCACACAGATACGCAGTATTTT.

The J gene is TRBJ2-1, the V gene TRBV28; 14 bases line up with TRBD2. From germline, CDR1 is MDHEN and CDR2 SYDVKM. Unmatched junction bases numbered 8, after V lost 6 bases and J lost 10 bases. The CDR3 covers 15 residues. DNA of the CDR3: TGTGCCAGCAGAAGACTAGCGGGGGGGCTCAGGGAGCAGTTCTTC. This sequence encodes CASRRLAGGLREQFF.

The genes are TRBV20-1 and TRBJ2-3; 14 bases are a match to TRBD2. The V gene's germline CDR1 is DFQATT and CDR2 SNEGSKA (reference sequence). This CDR3 comprises 14 residues. The trim removed 5 bases at V and 7 bases at J, leaving 5 bases unmatched. For the CDR3, the DNA is TGCAGTGCTCGACTAGCGGGGGGGTTCTATACGCAGTATTTT. Protein sequence: CSARLAGGFYTQYF.